This T cell receptor (beta chain) was documented in a study of blood T cell repertoires in COVID-19. Between the trimmed V and J ends, which lost 6 bases and 1 base, there was a span of 15 bases. CDR1 MDHEN and CDR2 SYDVKM come from the germline V gene. This CDR3 has 15 residues. Some clones are missing from TCRdb's copy, which holds only in-frame ones; the method was immunoSEQ multiplex PCR. The sample lists some 300,000 clones, around 90% occurring once. The sequencing input was PBMCs or T cells enriched from blood (not recorded which). The receptor comes from a woman aged 25 to 39 who had recovered from COVID-19. The chain joins TRBV28 to TRBJ2-5, with D unresolved. The CDR3, as DNA: TGTGCCAGCAGCGTCGTGTTTGGGCCCCAAGAGACCCAGTACTTC. This sequence encodes CASSVVFGPQETQYF. Looking up the rest from reference TRBV28 and TRBJ2-5 gives the full variable domain: DVKVTQSSRYLVKRTGEKVFLECVQDMDHENMFWYRQDPGLGLRLIYFSYDVKMKEKGDIPEGYSVSREKKERFSLILESASTNQTSMYLCASSVVFGPQETQYFGPGTRLLVL.